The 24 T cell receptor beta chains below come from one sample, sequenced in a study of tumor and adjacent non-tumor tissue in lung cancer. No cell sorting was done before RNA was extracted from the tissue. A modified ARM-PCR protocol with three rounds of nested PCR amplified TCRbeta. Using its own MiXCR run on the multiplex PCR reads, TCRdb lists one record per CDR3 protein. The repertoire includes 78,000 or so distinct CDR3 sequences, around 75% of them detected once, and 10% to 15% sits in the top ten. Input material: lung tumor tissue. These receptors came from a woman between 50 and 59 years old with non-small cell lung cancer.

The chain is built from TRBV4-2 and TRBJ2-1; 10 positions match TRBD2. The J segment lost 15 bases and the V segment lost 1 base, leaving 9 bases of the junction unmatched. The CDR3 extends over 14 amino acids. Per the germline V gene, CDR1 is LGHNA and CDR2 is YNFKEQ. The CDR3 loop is CASSQVEGLAVGFF. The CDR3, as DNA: TGTGCCAGCAGCCAAGTCGAAGGACTAGCGGTGGGGTTCTTC.

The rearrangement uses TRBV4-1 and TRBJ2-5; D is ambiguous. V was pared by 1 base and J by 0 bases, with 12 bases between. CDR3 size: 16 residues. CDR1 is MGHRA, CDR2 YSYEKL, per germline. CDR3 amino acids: CASSQVKRSDQETQYF. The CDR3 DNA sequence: TGCGCCAGCAGCCAAGTCAAGAGGAGCGACCAAGAGACCCAGTACTTC.

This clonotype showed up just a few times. The CDR3 DNA is TGTGCCAGCAGCCCGGCCCCCTACGAGCAGTACTTC. As protein: CASSPAPYEQYF. The V call is TRBV7-2, the J call TRBJ2-7, with D unresolved. The CDR3 sequence is 12 residues long. The V end lost 5 bases, the J end lost 2 bases, and 7 bases lay between the germline ends. Germline values: CDR1 SGHTA, CDR2 FQGNSA.

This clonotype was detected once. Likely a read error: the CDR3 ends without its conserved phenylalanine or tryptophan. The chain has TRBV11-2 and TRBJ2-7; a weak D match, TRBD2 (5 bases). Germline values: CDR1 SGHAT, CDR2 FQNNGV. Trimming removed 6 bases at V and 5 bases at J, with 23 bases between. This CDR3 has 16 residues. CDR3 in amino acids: CASRLRGLALSDEQYL. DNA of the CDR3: TGTGCCAGCAGGCTAAGAGGATTAGCGCTCTCGGACGAGCAGTACTTA.

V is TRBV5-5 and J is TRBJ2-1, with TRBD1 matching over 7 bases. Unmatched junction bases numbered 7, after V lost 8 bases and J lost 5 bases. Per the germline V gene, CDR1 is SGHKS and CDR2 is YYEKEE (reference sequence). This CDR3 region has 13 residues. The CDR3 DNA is TGTGCCAGTAACTTGGGGACAGACAATGAGCAGTTCTTC. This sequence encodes CASNLGTDNEQFF.

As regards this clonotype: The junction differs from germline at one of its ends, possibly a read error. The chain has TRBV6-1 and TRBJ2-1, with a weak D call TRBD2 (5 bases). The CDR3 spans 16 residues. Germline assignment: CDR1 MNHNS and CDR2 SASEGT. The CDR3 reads CASSAPEGGEINGQFF. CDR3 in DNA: TGTGCCAGCAGCGCTCCAGAGGGCGGAGAGATCAATGGGCAGTTCTTC.

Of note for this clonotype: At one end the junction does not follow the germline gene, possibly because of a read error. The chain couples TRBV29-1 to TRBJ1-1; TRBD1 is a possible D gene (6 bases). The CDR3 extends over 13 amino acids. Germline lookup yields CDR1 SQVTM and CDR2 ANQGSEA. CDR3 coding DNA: TGCAGCATCTCCAAGGGGTGGGACACTGGAGCTTTCTTT. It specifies CSISKGWDTGAFF.

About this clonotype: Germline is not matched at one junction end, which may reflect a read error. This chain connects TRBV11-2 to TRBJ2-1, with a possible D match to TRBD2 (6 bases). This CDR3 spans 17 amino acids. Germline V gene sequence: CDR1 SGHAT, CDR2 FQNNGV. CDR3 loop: CARTPEGGESSYNEQFF. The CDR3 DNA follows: TGTGCCAGGACCCCAGAGGGCGGGGAAAGCTCCTACAATGAGCAATTCTTC.

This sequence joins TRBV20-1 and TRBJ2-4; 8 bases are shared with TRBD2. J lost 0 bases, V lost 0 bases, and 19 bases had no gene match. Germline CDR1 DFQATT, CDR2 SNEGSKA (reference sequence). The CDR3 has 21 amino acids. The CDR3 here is CSARDHPSGISGDVAKNIQYF. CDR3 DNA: TGCAGTGCTAGAGACCATCCGTCTGGGATTAGCGGGGACGTAGCCAAAAACATTCAGTACTTC.

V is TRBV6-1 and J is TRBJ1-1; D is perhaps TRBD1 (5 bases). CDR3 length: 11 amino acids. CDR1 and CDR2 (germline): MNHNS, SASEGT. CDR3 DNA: TGTGTCGCCAGGGATTACACTGAAGCTTTCTTT. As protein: CVARDYTEAFF.

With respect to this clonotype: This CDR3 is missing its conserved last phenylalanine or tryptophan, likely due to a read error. The CDR3 DNA reads as TGTGCCAGGAGCGACGGGACAGGGGTATTAGCCTGGGAGCTGTTTTGT. Translating it yields CARSDGTGVLAWELFC. This rearrangement joins TRBV11-3 to TRBJ2-2, with 10 bases aligning to TRBD1. CDR1 is SGHNT, CDR2 YENEEA, per germline. V trimming: 9 bases; J trimming: 9 bases; junction bases outside the gene matches: 16. The CDR3 is 16 residues long.

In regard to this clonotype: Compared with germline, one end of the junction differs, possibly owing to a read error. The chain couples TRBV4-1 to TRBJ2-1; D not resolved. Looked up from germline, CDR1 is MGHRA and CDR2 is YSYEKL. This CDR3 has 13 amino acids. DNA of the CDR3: TGCGCCAGCAGTCAAACCGGGCGCAATGAGCACTTCTTC. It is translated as CASSQTGRNEHFF.

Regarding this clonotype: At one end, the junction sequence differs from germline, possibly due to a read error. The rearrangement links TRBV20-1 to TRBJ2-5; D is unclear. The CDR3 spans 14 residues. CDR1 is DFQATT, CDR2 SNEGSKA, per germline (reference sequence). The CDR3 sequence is CIARNSVEGQTQYF. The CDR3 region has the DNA TGCATTGCTAGAAACTCTGTGGAAGGGCAGACCCAGTACTTC.

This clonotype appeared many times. Written as DNA, the CDR3 is TGTGCCACCAGTGAGGGCATGGAGACCCAGTACTTC. Protein: CATSEGMETQYF. The V and J genes are TRBV24-1 and TRBJ2-5, with D unresolved. Germline lookup yields CDR1 KGHDR and CDR2 SFDVKD. V was trimmed by 4 bases and J by 5 bases, leaving 7 bases between them. The CDR3 is 12 residues long.

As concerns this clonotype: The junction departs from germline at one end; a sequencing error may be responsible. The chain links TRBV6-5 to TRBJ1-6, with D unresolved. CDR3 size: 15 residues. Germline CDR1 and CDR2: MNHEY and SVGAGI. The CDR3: CASSYSGPQTLYLYF. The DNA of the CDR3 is TGTGCGAGCAGTTACTCCGGGCCACAGACGCTATACCTCTACTTT.

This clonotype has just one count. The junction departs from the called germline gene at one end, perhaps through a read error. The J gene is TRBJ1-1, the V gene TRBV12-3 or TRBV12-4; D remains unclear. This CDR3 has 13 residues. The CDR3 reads CASSPMGNTETFF. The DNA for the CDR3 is TGTGCCAGCAGTCCGATGGGGAACACTGAAACATTCTTC.

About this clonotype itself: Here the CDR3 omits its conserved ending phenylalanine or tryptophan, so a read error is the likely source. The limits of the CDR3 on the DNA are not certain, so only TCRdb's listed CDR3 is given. CDR3 sequence reads: CASSGQHNSPLYS. V usage is TRBV4-1 and J usage is TRBJ1-6. The CDR3 length is 13 residues, termini included. Germline CDR1 is MGHRA and CDR2 is YSYEKL.

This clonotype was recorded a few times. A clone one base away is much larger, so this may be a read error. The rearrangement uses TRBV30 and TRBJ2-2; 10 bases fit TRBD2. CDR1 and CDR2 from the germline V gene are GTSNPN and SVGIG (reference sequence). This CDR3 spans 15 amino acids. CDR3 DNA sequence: TGTGCCTGGAGTGGGGCTAGCGGGAGTACCGAGGAGCTGTTTTTT. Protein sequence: CAWSGASGSTEELFF. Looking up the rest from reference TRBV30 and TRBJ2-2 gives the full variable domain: SQTIHQWPATLVQPVGSPLSLECTVEGTSNPNLYWYRQAAGRGLQLLFYSVGIGQISSEVPQNLSASRPQDRQFILSSKKLLLSDSGFYLCAWSGASGSTEELFFGEGSRLTVL.

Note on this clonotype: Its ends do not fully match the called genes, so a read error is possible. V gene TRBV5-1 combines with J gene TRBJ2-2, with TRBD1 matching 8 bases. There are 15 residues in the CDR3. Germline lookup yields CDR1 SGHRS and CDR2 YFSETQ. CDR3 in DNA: TGCGCCAGCACGGAGGGACAGGCGAACACCGGGGAACTGTTTTTT. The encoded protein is CASTEGQANTGELFF.

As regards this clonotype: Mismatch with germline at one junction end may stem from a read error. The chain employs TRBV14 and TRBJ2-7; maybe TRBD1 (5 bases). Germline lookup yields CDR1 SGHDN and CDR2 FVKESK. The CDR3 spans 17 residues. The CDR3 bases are TGTGCCAGCAGCCAAGATCACAGGACCGAAAATGCTTACGAGGAGTACTTC. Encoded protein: CASSQDHRTENAYEEYF.

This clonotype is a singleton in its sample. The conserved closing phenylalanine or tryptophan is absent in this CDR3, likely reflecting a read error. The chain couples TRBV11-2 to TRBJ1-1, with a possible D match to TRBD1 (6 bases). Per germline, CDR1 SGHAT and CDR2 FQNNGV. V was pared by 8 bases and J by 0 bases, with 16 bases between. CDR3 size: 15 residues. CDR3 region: CASSGDPSMNTEAFS. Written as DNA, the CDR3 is TGTGCCAGCTCAGGGGACCCCTCCATGAACACTGAAGCTTTCTCT.

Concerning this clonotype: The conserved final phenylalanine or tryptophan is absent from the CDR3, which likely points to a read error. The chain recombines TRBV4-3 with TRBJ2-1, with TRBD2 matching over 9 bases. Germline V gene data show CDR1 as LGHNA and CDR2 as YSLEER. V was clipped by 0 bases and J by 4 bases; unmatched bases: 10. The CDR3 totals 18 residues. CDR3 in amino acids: CASSQDPSGTSTYNEQFL. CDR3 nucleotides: TGCGCCAGCAGCCAAGACCCTAGCGGGACAAGCACATACAATGAGCAGTTCCTC.

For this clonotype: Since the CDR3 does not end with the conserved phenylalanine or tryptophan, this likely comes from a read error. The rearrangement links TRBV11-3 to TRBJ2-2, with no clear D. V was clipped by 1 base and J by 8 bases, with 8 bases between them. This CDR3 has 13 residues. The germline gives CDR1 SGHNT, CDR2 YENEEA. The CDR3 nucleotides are TGTGCCAGCAGCTTAGGGCAGGCAGGGGAGCTGTTTCTT. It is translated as CASSLGQAGELFL.

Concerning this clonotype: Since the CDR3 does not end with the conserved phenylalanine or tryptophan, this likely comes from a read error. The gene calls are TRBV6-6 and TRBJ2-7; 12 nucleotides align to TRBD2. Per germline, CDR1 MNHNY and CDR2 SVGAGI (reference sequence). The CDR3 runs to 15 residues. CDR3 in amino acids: CVSSYSTSGSYEQYL. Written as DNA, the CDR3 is TGTGTCAGCAGTTACTCGACTAGCGGGAGTTACGAGCAGTACTTA.